This TCR beta chain is from a study of blood T cells in healthy people across ages (dated by TCRdb to 2014 to 2015). Context from the whole study: In model experiments, template switching captured about one uniquely barcoded TCR beta cDNA molecule for every two T cells. Age-related changes in TCR beta repertoire diversity were measured in the study by deep sequencing normalized with unique cDNA molecular identifiers. The donors were split into four age groups: young (average about 16 years), middle-aged (about 40), aged (approximately 60) and long-lived (approximately 80). To avoid experimental bias, donors of different ages were spread randomly across the sequencing lanes. Using the same blood draw, the study looked at two additional independent replicas of 1 million unique cDNA reads for two donors, one aged 18 to 30 and the other aged 80 or older. The investigation overall reported the following: The percentage of naive T cells measured by flow cytometry correlated strongly with observed TCR beta diversity. Estimates of total diversity from one million sequenced T cells were regarded as lower bounds and underestimates. Compared with the aged group, the long-lived group had more naive CD4+ T cells, fewer expanded clones and increased TCR diversity, a pattern suggesting age selection. Donor CMV infection status was unknown, potentially confounding age-related changes in expanded clonotypes. Since profiling was done on bulk unsorted PBMCs, naive and antigen-experienced compartments could not be conclusively compared. Observed TCR beta diversity per million T cells fell roughly linearly with age, and a significant reduction was already apparent by age approximately 41.

This clonotype has a handful of counts. Its antigen specificity is not known. Base qualities are not at hand, and no much larger clone is one base apart. According to the germline V gene, CDR1 reads MGHRA and CDR2 reads YSYEKL. Relative to germline, V is 2 bases shorter and J is 4 bases shorter, with 14 bases between their ends. Taken from cysteine to phenylalanine, the CDR3 has 15 residues. Kept here is only the CDR3 DNA, which spans 45 bases and is read in frame from base 1. The approximately 40 donors, aged about 6 to 100 years, were systemically healthy Caucasian individuals from Russia. Around 10 milliliters of peripheral blood were collected from each donor into EDTA-treated Vacutainer tubes. PBMCs were isolated by Ficoll-Paque density-gradient centrifugation, with at least 7 million obtained per sample. Trizol reagent was used to extract total RNA from PBMCs, with at least 6 micrograms per sample. For every donor, flow cytometry on a PBMC aliquot measured the percentage of naive CD45RAhigh/CD27high T cells.

The library was produced with 5' RACE. Instrument on record: Illumina HiSeq 2500. The second PCR ran for roughly 7 to 12 cycles and used a J-beta primer mix along with a sample-barcoded 5' primer. Each TCR beta cDNA molecule received a unique molecular identifier from a template-switch 5' adaptor carrying 12 random nucleotides. Each sample yielded at least 2.5 million CDR3-containing paired-end reads. First-strand cDNA was synthesized from all RNA with the Mint cDNA synthesis kit, primed by a TRBC-specific oligonucleotide. All cDNA was treated with uracil-DNA glycosylase and then went through a first 18-cycle PCR with the universal primers M1SS and BC2_uni_R. The authors processed their data as follows. For normalization, 1 million high-quality reads, each with a distinct molecular identifier, were randomly selected from each sample. Instead of being binned into consensus sequences, reads that shared molecular identifiers were thrown out. MiTCR, set to a Q25 quality threshold and the strictest error-elimination algorithm, was used for CDR3 identification, clonotype clustering and error correction. A nonparametric unseen species model using Euler transformation provided a lower-bound estimate of total TCR beta diversity. Starting from the raw public reads, TCRdb applied fastp trimming at Q25, assembled clones with MiXCR and retained in-frame beta chains. When rows share a CDR3 protein, they turn into one entry using the most common DNA and genes. These V and J calls are TCRdb output, not the study's own analysis. The sample data list roughly 900,000 distinct CDR3 sequences, and roughly 52% of these were observed just once. Roughly an eighth of the sample comes from the top ten.

Sequenced input: blood. The V and J genes are TRBV4-1 and TRBJ2-5; a weak D assignment points to TRBD2 (6 bases agree). The clonotype originates from a man younger than 40 in good health. The CDR3 sequence is CASSQPGTRGETQYF. The base sequence is TGCGCCAGCAGCCAACCCGGGACTCGCGGAGAGACCCAGTACTTC.